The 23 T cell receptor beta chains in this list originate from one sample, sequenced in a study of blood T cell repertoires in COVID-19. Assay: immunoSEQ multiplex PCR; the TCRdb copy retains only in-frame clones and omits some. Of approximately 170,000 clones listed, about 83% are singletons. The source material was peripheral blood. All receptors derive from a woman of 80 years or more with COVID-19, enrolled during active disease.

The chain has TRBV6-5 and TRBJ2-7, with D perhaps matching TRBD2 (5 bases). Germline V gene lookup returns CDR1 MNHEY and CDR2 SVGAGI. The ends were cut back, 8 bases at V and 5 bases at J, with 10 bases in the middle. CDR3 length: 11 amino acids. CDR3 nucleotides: TGTGCCAGCGGAGGTATCGACGAGCAGTACTTC. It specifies CASGGIDEQYF.

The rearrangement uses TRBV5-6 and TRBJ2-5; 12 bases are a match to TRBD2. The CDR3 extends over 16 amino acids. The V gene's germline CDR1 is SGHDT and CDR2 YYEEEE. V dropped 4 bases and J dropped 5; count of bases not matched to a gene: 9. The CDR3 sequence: CASSPPSGRARETQYF. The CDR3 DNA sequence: TGTGCCAGCAGCCCACCTAGCGGGAGGGCCCGTGAGACCCAGTACTTC.

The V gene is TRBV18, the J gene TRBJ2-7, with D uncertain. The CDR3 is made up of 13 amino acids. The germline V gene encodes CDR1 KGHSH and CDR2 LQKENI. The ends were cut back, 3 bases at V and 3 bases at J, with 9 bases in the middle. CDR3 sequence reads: CASSPDNSYEQYF. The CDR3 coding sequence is TGTGCCAGCTCACCCGATAATAGCTACGAGCAGTACTTC.

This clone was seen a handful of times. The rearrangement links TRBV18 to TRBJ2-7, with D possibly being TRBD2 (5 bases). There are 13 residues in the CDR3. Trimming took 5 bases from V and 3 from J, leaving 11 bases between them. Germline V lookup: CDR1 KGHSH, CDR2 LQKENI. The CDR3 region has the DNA TGTGCCAGCTCATTTGCTAGCAGCTACGAGCAGTACTTC. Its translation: CASSFASSYEQYF.

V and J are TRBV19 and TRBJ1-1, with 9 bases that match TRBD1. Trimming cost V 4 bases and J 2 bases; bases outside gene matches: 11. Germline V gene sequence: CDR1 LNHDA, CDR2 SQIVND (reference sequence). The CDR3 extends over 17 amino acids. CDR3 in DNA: TGTGCCAGTAGTAAAGGAAATTGGGACAGGGTCAACACTGAAGCTTTCTTT. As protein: CASSKGNWDRVNTEAFF.

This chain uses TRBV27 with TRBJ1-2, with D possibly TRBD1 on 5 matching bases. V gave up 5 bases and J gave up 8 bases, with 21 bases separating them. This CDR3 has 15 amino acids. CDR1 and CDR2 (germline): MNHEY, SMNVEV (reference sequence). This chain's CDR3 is CASSPRLGHLGGYTF. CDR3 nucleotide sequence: TGTGCCAGCAGTCCCCGGCTGGGGCACCTGGGGGGCTACACCTTC.

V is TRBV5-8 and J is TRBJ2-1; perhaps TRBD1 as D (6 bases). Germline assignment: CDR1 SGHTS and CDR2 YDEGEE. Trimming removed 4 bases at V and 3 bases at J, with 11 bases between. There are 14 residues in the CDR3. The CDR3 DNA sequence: TGTGCCAGCAGCAACCGACAGGACTACAATGAGCAGTTCTTC. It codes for CASSNRQDYNEQFF. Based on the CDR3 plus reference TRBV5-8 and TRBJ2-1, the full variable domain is EAGVTQSPTHLIKTRGQQATLRCSPISGHTSVYWYQQALGLGLQFLLWYDEGEERNRGNFPPRFSGRQFPNYSSELNVNALELEDSALYLCASSNRQDYNEQFFGPGTRLTVL.

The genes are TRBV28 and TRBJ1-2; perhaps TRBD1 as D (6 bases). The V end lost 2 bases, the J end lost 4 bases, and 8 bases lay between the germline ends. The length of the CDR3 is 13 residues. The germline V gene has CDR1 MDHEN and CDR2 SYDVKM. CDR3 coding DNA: TGTGCCAGCAGTTTAGTAGGGGGCTATGGCTACACCTTC. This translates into CASSLVGGYGYTF.

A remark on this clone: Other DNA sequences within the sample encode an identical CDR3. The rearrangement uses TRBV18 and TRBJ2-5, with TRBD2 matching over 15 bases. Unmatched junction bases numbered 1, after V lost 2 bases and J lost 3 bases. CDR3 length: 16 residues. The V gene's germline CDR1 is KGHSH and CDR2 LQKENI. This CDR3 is CASSPGLAGGEETQYF. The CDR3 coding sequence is TGTGCCAGCTCACCAGGACTAGCGGGAGGGGAAGAGACCCAGTACTTC.

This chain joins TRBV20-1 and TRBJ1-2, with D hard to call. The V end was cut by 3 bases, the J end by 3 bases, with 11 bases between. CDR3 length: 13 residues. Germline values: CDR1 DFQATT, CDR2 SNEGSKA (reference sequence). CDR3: CSASGYSYYGYTF. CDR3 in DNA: TGCAGTGCTAGTGGTTACAGTTACTATGGCTACACCTTC.

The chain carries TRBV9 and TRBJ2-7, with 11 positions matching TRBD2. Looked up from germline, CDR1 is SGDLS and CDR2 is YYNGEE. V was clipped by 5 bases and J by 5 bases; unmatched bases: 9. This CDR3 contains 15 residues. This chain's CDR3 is CASSHNSGGADEQYF. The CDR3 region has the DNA TGTGCCAGCAGTCATAATAGCGGGGGGGCCGACGAGCAGTACTTC.

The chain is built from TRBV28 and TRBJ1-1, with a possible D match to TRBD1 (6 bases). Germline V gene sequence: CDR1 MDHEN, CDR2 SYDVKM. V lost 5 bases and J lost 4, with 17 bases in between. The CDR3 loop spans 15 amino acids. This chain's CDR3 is CASSPYPGGATEAFF. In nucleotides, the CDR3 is TGTGCCAGCAGTCCTTACCCCGGGGGGGCCACTGAAGCTTTCTTT.

CDR3 region: CASSPLDRGNTEAFF. The CDR3 bases are TGTGCCAGCAGCCCCTTGGACAGGGGGAACACTGAAGCTTTCTTT. The chain employs TRBV5-5 and TRBJ1-1, with 9 positions matching TRBD1. Trimming removed 4 bases from V and 1 base from J; junction bases left unmatched: 5. The CDR3 consists of 15 residues. Germline CDR1 reads SGHKS; CDR2 reads YYEKEE (reference sequence).

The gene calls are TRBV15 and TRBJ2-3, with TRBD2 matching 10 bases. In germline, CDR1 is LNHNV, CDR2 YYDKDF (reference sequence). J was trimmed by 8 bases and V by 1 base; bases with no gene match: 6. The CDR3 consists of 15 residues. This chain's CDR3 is CATSRVVGLAATQYF. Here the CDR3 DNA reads TGTGCCACCAGCAGAGTTGTTGGACTAGCGGCTACGCAGTATTTT.

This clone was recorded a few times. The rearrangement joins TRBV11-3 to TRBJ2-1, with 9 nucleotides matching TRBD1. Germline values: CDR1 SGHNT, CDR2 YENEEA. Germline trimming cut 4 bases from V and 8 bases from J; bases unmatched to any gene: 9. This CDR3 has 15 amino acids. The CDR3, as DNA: TGTGCCAGCAGCTCTCCGGGACAGGGTTTGTATGAGCAGTTCTTC. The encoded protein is CASSSPGQGLYEQFF.

Here the CDR3 DNA reads TGTGCCAGTAGTAGGGGACAGGGGGGAAACACCGGGGAGCTGTTTTTT. Protein: CASSRGQGGNTGELFF. This sequence joins TRBV19 and TRBJ2-2; TRBD1 agrees at 11 bases. In germline, CDR1 is LNHDA, CDR2 SQIVND (reference sequence). The CDR3 totals 16 residues. The V gene end was trimmed by 4 bases and the J gene end by 2 bases; junction bases not matched to a gene: 3. The full variable domain, rest sourced from reference TRBV19 and TRBJ2-2, is DGGITQSPKYLFRKEGQNVTLSCEQNLNHDAMYWYRQDPGQGLRLIYYSQIVNDFQKGDIAEGYSVSREKKESFPLTVTSAQKNPTAFYLCASSRGQGGNTGELFFGEGSRLTVL.

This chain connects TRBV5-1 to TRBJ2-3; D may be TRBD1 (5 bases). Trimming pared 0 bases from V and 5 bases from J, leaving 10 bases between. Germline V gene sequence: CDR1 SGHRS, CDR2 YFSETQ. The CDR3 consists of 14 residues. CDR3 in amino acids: CASSLVGAQDTQYF. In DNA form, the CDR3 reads TGCGCCAGCAGCTTGGTAGGGGCGCAAGATACGCAGTATTTT.

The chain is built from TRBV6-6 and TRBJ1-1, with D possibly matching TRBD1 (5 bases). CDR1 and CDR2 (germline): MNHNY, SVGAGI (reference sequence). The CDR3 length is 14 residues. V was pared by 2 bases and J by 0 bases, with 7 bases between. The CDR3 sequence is CASSYQGMNTEAFF. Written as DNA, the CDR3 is TGTGCCAGCAGTTACCAGGGTATGAACACTGAAGCTTTCTTT.

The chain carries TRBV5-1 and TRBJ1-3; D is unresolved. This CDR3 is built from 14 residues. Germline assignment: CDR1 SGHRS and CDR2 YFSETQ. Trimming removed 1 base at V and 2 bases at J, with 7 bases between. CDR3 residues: CASSLSTTGNTIYF. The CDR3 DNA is TGCGCCAGCAGCTTGAGTACTACTGGAAACACCATATATTTT.

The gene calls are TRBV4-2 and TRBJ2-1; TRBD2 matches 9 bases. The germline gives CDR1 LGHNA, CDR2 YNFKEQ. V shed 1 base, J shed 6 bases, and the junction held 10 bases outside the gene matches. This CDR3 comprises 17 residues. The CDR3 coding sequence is TGTGCCAGCAGCCAAGTGACGAGCGGGGGGCGGGCCAATGAGCAGTTCTTC. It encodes CASSQVTSGGRANEQFF.

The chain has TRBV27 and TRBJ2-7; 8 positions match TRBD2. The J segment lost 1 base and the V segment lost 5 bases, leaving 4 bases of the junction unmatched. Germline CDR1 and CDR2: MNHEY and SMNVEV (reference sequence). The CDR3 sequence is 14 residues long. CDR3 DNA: TGTGCCAGCAGTCCCGGGACTAGTTCCTACGAGCAGTACTTC. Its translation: CASSPGTSSYEQYF.

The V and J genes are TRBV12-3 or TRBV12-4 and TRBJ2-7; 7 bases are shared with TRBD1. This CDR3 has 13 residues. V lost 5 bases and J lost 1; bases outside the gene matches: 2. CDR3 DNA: TGTGCCAGCAGTGAACAGGGGTCCTACGAGCAGTACTTC. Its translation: CASSEQGSYEQYF.

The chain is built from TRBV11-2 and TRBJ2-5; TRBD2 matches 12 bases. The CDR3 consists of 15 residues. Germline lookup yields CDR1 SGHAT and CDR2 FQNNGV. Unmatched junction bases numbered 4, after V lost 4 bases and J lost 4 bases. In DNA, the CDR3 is TGTGCCAGCAGCTCGACTAGCGGGAGAGGAGAGACCCAGTACTTC. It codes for CASSSTSGRGETQYF. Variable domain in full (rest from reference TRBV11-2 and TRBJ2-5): EAGVAQSPRYKIIEKRQSVAFWCNPISGHATLYWYQQILGQGPKLLIQFQNNGVVDDSQLPKDRFSAERLKGVDSTLKIQPAKLEDSAVYLCASSSTSGRGETQYFGPGTRLLVL.